The 18 T cell receptor beta chains listed next were all sequenced from one sample in a study of T cell repertoires in cytomegalovirus infection. MiXCR, run by TCRdb on the reads, gives a single entry per CDR3 protein. The data show under 600,000 distinct CDR3 sequences, approximately 15% seen once. The sequenced sample consisted of CD8+ T cells from PBMCs. These receptors were taken from a human donor in good health (CMV status not recorded). Some clones in this sample may be carry-over from other donors' samples.

In this sample, this clonotype turned up many times. This rearrangement joins TRBV7-9 to TRBJ1-1, with D unresolved. Looked up from germline, CDR1 is SEHNR and CDR2 is FQNEAQ (reference sequence). The V end lost 7 bases, the J end lost 1 base, and 10 bases lay between the germline ends. CDR3 length equals 13 residues. The CDR3 loop is CASTISANTEAFF. Written as DNA, the CDR3 is TGTGCCAGCACAATATCTGCGAACACTGAAGCTTTCTTT.

The chain couples TRBV7-8 to TRBJ2-1; D ambiguous. Germline V CDR1 and CDR2: SGHVS, FQNEAQ. This CDR3 spans 15 amino acids. V dropped 4 bases and J dropped 7 bases, with 17 bases sitting between them. CDR3 in DNA: TGTGCCAGCAGCTCCCTTTGGGTGTCACAGAATGAGCAGTTCTTC. Amino acids: CASSSLWVSQNEQFF.

This clonotype was seen a handful of times. This chain links TRBV11-2 with TRBJ2-5; 8 bases are a match to TRBD1. Germline V gives CDR1 SGHAT, CDR2 FQNNGV. The CDR3 has 15 residues. With V trimmed by 2 bases and J by 4 bases, 6 bases remained unmatched. CDR3 loop: CASSLSRQGTETQYF. DNA for the CDR3: TGTGCCAGCAGCTTATCCCGACAGGGGACAGAGACCCAGTACTTC.

This clonotype was seen at least ten times. This rearrangement joins TRBV4-1 to TRBJ2-7; either TRBD1 or TRBD2 may supply D (6 bases each). This CDR3 has 12 residues. Trimming left V 3 bases short and J 7 bases short, with 10 bases between. Per the germline V gene, CDR1 is MGHRA and CDR2 is YSYEKL. The CDR3 coding sequence is TGCGCCAGCAGCCACGGAGGGGGAGAGCAGTACTTC. Translation gives CASSHGGGEQYF.

The chain uses TRBV20-1 and TRBJ2-5; 12 nucleotides agree with TRBD2. CDR1 and CDR2 (germline): DFQATT, SNEGSKA (reference sequence). Losses at the gene ends were 0 bases for V and 3 bases for J; bases not matched to a gene: 11. The CDR3 runs to 18 residues. This CDR3 is CSARDVGLAGGVEETQYF. In nucleotides, the CDR3 is TGCAGTGCTAGAGACGTGGGTCTAGCGGGGGGGGTCGAAGAGACCCAGTACTTC.

The rearrangement uses TRBV5-1 and TRBJ1-2; unclear D gene. Germline CDR1 and CDR2: SGHRS and YFSETQ. V lost 0 bases, J lost 6 bases, and 6 bases lay in between. The CDR3 contains 12 residues. CDR3 in amino acids: CASSLDIHGYTF. CDR3 nucleotides: TGCGCCAGCAGCTTGGACATCCATGGCTACACCTTC. The entire variable domain, with the rest obtained from reference TRBV5-1 and TRBJ1-2, is as follows: KAGVTQTPRYLIKTRGQQVTLSCSPISGHRSVSWYQQTPGQGLQFLFEYFSETQRNKGNFPGRFSGRQFSNSRSEMNVSTLELGDSALYLCASSLDIHGYTFGSGTRLTVV.

This chain connects TRBV27 to TRBJ2-3; 7 positions agree with TRBD2. Germline V gene data show CDR1 as MNHEY and CDR2 as SMNVEV (reference sequence). Unmatched junction bases numbered 4, after V lost 4 bases and J lost 6 bases. The CDR3 is 13 residues long. CDR3 in DNA: TGTGCCAGCAGTTCGGGAGGCGAGGATACGCAGTATTTT. It encodes CASSSGGEDTQYF.

This clonotype has at least ten counts. The V gene is TRBV4-1, the J gene TRBJ2-3, with D maybe TRBD2 (5 bases). V lost 2 bases to trimming and J lost 0 bases, with 15 bases between them. The CDR3 loop spans 17 amino acids. Germline CDR1 is MGHRA and CDR2 is YSYEKL. The CDR3 bases are TGCGCCAGCAGCCAAACCCCTAGCAGTTCTAGCACAGATACGCAGTATTTT. Its protein is CASSQTPSSSSTDTQYF.

In regard to this clonotype: Given the absence of the conserved phenylalanine or tryptophan at the CDR3 end, a read error is likely. The V and J genes are TRBV4-1 and TRBJ1-6; 7 nucleotides line up with TRBD1. Germline assignment: CDR1 MGHRA and CDR2 YSYEKL. CDR3 size: 18 residues. The CDR3, as DNA: TGCGACAGCAGCCAAGAGAAGGGGGCAGGGCGGTTGGATTCACCCCTCCACTAT. It codes for CDSSQEKGAGRLDSPLHY.

The chain uses TRBV19 and TRBJ1-2; 7 bases align to TRBD1. J gave up 3 bases and V 5 bases, and 9 bases lay outside the gene matches. CDR3 size: 15 residues. CDR1 LNHDA and CDR2 SQIVND come from the germline V gene (reference sequence). The CDR3 loop is CASSPDREGDYGYTF. CDR3 coding DNA: TGTGCCAGTAGTCCCGACAGGGAGGGGGACTATGGCTACACCTTC.

This clonotype was found a few times. V is TRBV20-1 and J is TRBJ1-1; unclear D gene. V gave up 7 bases and J gave up 1 base, with 10 bases separating them. The CDR3 length is 12 residues. Germline CDR1 DFQATT, CDR2 SNEGSKA (reference sequence). CDR3 loop: CSVPGKNTEAFF. The CDR3 DNA is TGCAGTGTACCGGGCAAGAACACTGAAGCTTTCTTT.

This clonotype appeared many times. V is TRBV12-3 or TRBV12-4 and J is TRBJ2-6, with D unclear. Trimming removed 7 bases at V and 0 bases at J, with 13 bases between. CDR3 length: 16 amino acids. CDR3 protein: CASIALQSSGANVLTF. CDR3 in DNA: TGTGCCAGCATTGCGCTCCAGAGCTCTGGGGCCAACGTCCTGACTTTC.

This clonotype appeared many times. The chain combines TRBV7-3 with TRBJ2-2, with 10 nucleotides matching TRBD2. The CDR3 has 17 residues. The junction had 6 bases not matched to a gene; V was cut back by 5 bases and J by 0 bases. Germline values: CDR1 SGHTA, CDR2 FQGTGA. CDR3 region: CASSPTGLAANTGELFF. In DNA form, the CDR3 reads TGTGCCAGCAGCCCTACTGGACTAGCGGCGAACACCGGGGAGCTGTTTTTT.

At least ten counts were recorded for this clonotype. V usage is TRBV27 and J usage is TRBJ2-1; either TRBD1 or TRBD2 may supply D (5 bases each). The CDR3 length is 15 residues. V lost 5 bases and J 12 bases, leaving 23 bases between the germline ends. The V gene's germline CDR1 is MNHEY and CDR2 SMNVEV (reference sequence). Here the CDR3 reads CASSPVLRDVIRQFF. The CDR3 region has the DNA TGTGCCAGCAGTCCCGTTCTCCGGGACGTCATTCGGCAGTTCTTC.

This clonotype was detected once. A read error may explain this, as a much larger clone is one base away. It is likely a read error, because the conserved phenylalanine at the end of the CDR3 is missing. The genes are TRBV9 and TRBJ2-1; TRBD2 matches at 12 bases. V gave up 3 bases and J gave up 7 bases; unmatched junction bases: 8. CDR1 is SGDLS, CDR2 YYNGEE, per germline. The length of the CDR3 is 16 residues. DNA for the CDR3: TGTGCCAGCAGCGGGCTAGCGGGAGGGCCCCTTAATGAGCAGTTCTTA. This translates into CASSGLAGGPLNEQFL.

This clonotype has more than one count but fewer than ten. This chain uses TRBV19 with TRBJ2-1, with D possibly being TRBD1 or TRBD2 (5 bases each). CDR3 length equals 15 residues. The V gene's germline CDR1 is LNHDA and CDR2 SQIVND (reference sequence). The ends were cut back, 1 base at V and 7 bases at J, with 14 bases in the middle. The CDR3 nucleotides read TGTGCCAGTAGTATAGGGGAGACTCAGGGTAATGAGCAGTTCTTC. This translates into CASSIGETQGNEQFF.

This clonotype has a count of ten or more. This chain uses TRBV6-6 with TRBJ1-4, with D unclear. V lost 4 bases and J lost 3, with 9 bases in between. Germline-derived CDR1 and CDR2 are MNHNY and SVGAGI (reference sequence). This CDR3 spans 14 amino acids. For the CDR3, the DNA is TGTGCCAGCAGTTTGTGGGGATCTAATGAAAAACTGTTTTTT. Its translation: CASSLWGSNEKLFF.

Comments on this clonotype: This CDR3 is missing its conserved last phenylalanine or tryptophan, likely due to a read error. No DNA is shown, since the ends of the CDR3 on it are uncertain; the CDR3 is the one TCRdb lists. The CDR3 loop reads CASSLAFLAGEGLHDV. The J gene is TRBJ1-1, the V gene TRBV7-9. Germline CDR1 SEHNR, CDR2 FQNEAQ (reference sequence). The CDR3 comprises 16 residues, both ends counted.